The 27 T cell receptor beta chains in this list originate from one sample, sequenced in a study of blood T cell repertoires in COVID-19. Some clones are missing from TCRdb's copy, which holds only in-frame ones; the method was immunoSEQ multiplex PCR. The sample carries roughly 250,000 clones, 70% to 90% recorded once. Sequenced: peripheral blood. Receptors were obtained from a woman aged 25 to 39 with acute or convalescent COVID-19.

This clone was picked up a small number of times. The gene calls are TRBV19 and TRBJ2-6; D unclear. This CDR3 is 13 amino acids long. Germline CDR1 is LNHDA and CDR2 is SQIVND (reference sequence). V was cut by 8 bases and J by 3 bases, with 8 bases left in between. The CDR3 protein is CASQNFGANVLTF. CDR3 DNA sequence: TGTGCCAGTCAGAATTTTGGGGCCAACGTCCTGACTTTC. Using reference TRBV19 and TRBJ2-6 for the parts outside the CDR3, the full variable domain is DGGITQSPKYLFRKEGQNVTLSCEQNLNHDAMYWYRQDPGQGLRLIYYSQIVNDFQKGDIAEGYSVSREKKESFPLTVTSAQKNPTAFYLCASQNFGANVLTFGAGSRLTVL.

This clone was counted between two and nine times. V usage is TRBV11-3 and J usage is TRBJ2-6; D remains unclear. This CDR3 is 16 amino acids long. CDR1 SGHNT and CDR2 YENEEA come from the germline V gene. V lost 2 bases to trimming and J lost 0 bases, with 8 bases between them. The CDR3 reads CASSLTEISGANVLTF. The CDR3 DNA follows: TGTGCCAGCAGCTTAACAGAAATCTCTGGGGCCAACGTCCTGACTTTC. Complete variable domain (other parts from reference TRBV11-3 and TRBJ2-6): EAGVVQSPRYKIIEKKQPVAFWCNPISGHNTLYWYLQNLGQGPELLIRYENEEAVDDSQLPKDRFSAERLKGVDSTLKIQPAELGDSAVYLCASSLTEISGANVLTFGAGSRLTVL.

The J gene is TRBJ2-1, the V gene TRBV19; D perhaps matches TRBD2 (5 bases). Germline CDR1 LNHDA, CDR2 SQIVND (reference sequence). The V end was cut by 5 bases, the J end by 2 bases, with 7 bases between. This CDR3 spans 13 amino acids. DNA of the CDR3: TGTGCCAGTAGTCCCGGGACCTACAATGAGCAGTTCTTC. Its protein product is CASSPGTYNEQFF.

V usage is TRBV19 and J usage is TRBJ2-3, with TRBD1 matching over 7 bases. V dropped 5 bases and J dropped 1; count of bases not matched to a gene: 9. The CDR3 sequence is 16 residues long. Per germline, CDR1 LNHDA and CDR2 SQIVND (reference sequence). In DNA form, the CDR3 reads TGTGCCAGTAGTCAGGGTACAGGGGTGGGCACAGATACGCAGTATTTT. It encodes CASSQGTGVGTDTQYF.

This clone was observed once. The chain joins TRBV6-5 to TRBJ1-1; 9 bases are shared with TRBD1. The CDR3 is 13 amino acids. V shed 6 bases and J 7 bases; nucleotides not matched to a gene: 6. Germline V gene lookup returns CDR1 MNHEY and CDR2 SVGAGI. CDR3 coding DNA: TGTGCCAGCAGGCCGGGACAGGGACTTGAAGCTTTCTTT. It is translated as CASRPGQGLEAFF.

The J gene is TRBJ1-5, the V gene TRBV28; TRBD1 matches at 9 bases. This CDR3 is 15 amino acids long. CDR1 is MDHEN, CDR2 SYDVKM, per germline. V was clipped by 3 bases and J by 7 bases; unmatched bases: 7. This chain's CDR3 is CASSFEGQGRQPQHF. The DNA of the CDR3 is TGTGCCAGCAGTTTCGAGGGACAGGGACGCCAGCCCCAGCATTTT.

As for this clone: The sample holds other DNA sequences that translate to the same CDR3. The gene calls are TRBV19 and TRBJ2-3; 10 positions agree with TRBD2. The CDR3 sequence is 16 residues long. Germline V gene sequence: CDR1 LNHDA, CDR2 SQIVND (reference sequence). V lost 5 bases, J lost 0 bases, and 5 bases stayed unmatched. The CDR3 nucleotides read TGTGCCAGTAGTCCCAGGACTAGCGGTAGCACAGATACGCAGTATTTT. Translated, it gives CASSPRTSGSTDTQYF.

This chain connects TRBV27 to TRBJ1-2; D gene uncertain. V was pared by 3 bases and J by 2 bases, with 7 bases between. This CDR3 has 13 residues. Germline CDR1 is MNHEY and CDR2 is SMNVEV (reference sequence). The CDR3 loop reads CASSFGSNYGYTF. The CDR3 nucleotides are TGTGCCAGCAGTTTCGGTTCAAACTATGGCTACACCTTC.

This sequence joins TRBV3-1 (or the pseudogene TRBV3-2) and TRBJ2-7; unclear D gene. Germline CDR1 reads LGHDT; CDR2 reads YNNKEL (reference sequence). Trimming removed 0 bases at V and 0 bases at J, with 6 bases between. The CDR3 has 14 residues. CDR3 DNA: TGTGCCAGCAGCCAAGATCCCAGCTCCTACGAGCAGTACTTC. It codes for CASSQDPSSYEQYF.

V is TRBV7-6 and J is TRBJ2-3; a weak D match, TRBD2 (6 bases). The CDR3 is 18 residues long. CDR1 and CDR2 from the germline V gene are SGHVS and FNYEAQ. V dropped 1 base and J dropped 4 bases, with 21 bases sitting between them. The CDR3 DNA is TGTGCCAGCAGCTTAGTTTTTCCTGGAGGGCCCTCCGCAGATACGCAGTATTTT. As protein: CASSLVFPGGPSADTQYF.

The genes are TRBV27 and TRBJ2-7; D is possibly TRBD1 (7 bases). The CDR3 loop spans 14 amino acids. Trimming cost V 7 bases and J 4 bases, with 17 bases left between them. The V gene's germline CDR1 is MNHEY and CDR2 SMNVEV (reference sequence). The CDR3 loop reads CASTATGREYEQYF. DNA of the CDR3: TGTGCCAGCACCGCGACAGGGCGGGAATACGAGCAGTACTTC.

The chain carries TRBV24-1 and TRBJ2-5; the match to TRBD1 covers 10 bases. Germline lookup yields CDR1 KGHDR and CDR2 SFDVKD. V shed 4 bases, J shed 5 bases, and the junction held 9 bases outside the gene matches. This CDR3 is 16 amino acids long. CDR3 DNA sequence: TGTGCCACCAGTGAGGCCGGGACAGGGGTGTCGGAGACCCAGTACTTC. Translation gives CATSEAGTGVSETQYF.

This clone has a handful of counts. The J gene is TRBJ2-7, the V gene TRBV5-4, with D tentatively TRBD2 (5 bases). Trimming cost V 2 bases and J 6 bases, with 12 bases left between them. The CDR3 runs 13 residues. Germline V gives CDR1 SGHNT, CDR2 YYREEE (reference sequence). The CDR3 loop reads CASSFGGPGEQYF. Here the CDR3 DNA reads TGTGCCAGCAGCTTCGGCGGGCCGGGCGAGCAGTACTTC.

This chain connects TRBV6-1 to TRBJ1-5, with D unclear. CDR1 and CDR2 from the germline V gene are MNHNS and SASEGT. The CDR3 extends over 13 amino acids. Trimming shortened V by 5 bases and J by 5 bases, and 10 bases separated the two germline ends. The CDR3 is CASSFAVDQPQHF. CDR3 DNA sequence: TGTGCCAGCAGTTTTGCGGTCGATCAGCCCCAGCATTTT.

As for this clone: This CDR3 is also generated by other DNA sequences in the sample. The chain has TRBV29-1 and TRBJ1-1; TRBD1 matches at 7 bases. The CDR3 runs to 13 residues. J lost 0 bases, V lost 6 bases, and 4 bases had no gene match. Germline loops: CDR1 SQVTM, CDR2 ANQGSEA. The CDR3 DNA reads TGCAGCGTGAACAGGGGAATGAACACTGAAGCTTTCTTT. It codes for CSVNRGMNTEAFF.

The V call is TRBV30, the J call TRBJ1-1; 10 bases map to TRBD1. The CDR3 sequence is 15 residues long. Trimming removed 4 bases from V and 7 bases from J; junction bases left unmatched: 12. CDR1 is GTSNPN, CDR2 SVGIG, per germline (reference sequence). CDR3 residues: CAWMGDRGGRVEAFF. The DNA for the CDR3 is TGTGCCTGGATGGGGGACAGGGGAGGGAGGGTTGAAGCTTTCTTT.

The chain couples TRBV9 to TRBJ2-7, with D possibly TRBD1 on 5 matching bases. CDR1 and CDR2 (germline): SGDLS, YYNGEE. The CDR3 has 13 residues. V was shortened by 0 bases and J by 6 bases, with 10 bases between the two germline ends. The CDR3 sequence is CASSVEQGLEQYF. The CDR3 DNA is TGTGCCAGCAGCGTAGAGCAGGGTCTCGAGCAGTACTTC.

This clone appeared once. The V call is TRBV30, the J call TRBJ2-3; the D is unclear. The CDR3 totals 15 residues. V was trimmed by 0 bases and J by 0 bases, leaving 10 bases between them. Per germline, CDR1 GTSNPN and CDR2 SVGIG (reference sequence). The DNA of the CDR3 is TGTGCCTGGAGTGTCGGCGTGACTAGCACAGATACGCAGTATTTT. Its protein is CAWSVGVTSTDTQYF. The full variable domain, with the rest looked up from reference TRBV30 and TRBJ2-3, is SQTIHQWPATLVQPVGSPLSLECTVEGTSNPNLYWYRQAAGRGLQLLFYSVGIGQISSEVPQNLSASRPQDRQFILSSKKLLLSDSGFYLCAWSVGVTSTDTQYFGPGTRLTVL.

V and J are TRBV11-3 and TRBJ2-2; D unclear. The germline V and J ends were trimmed by 2 bases and 0 bases, with 4 bases remaining between them. The CDR3 is 14 residues long. Germline lookup yields CDR1 SGHNT and CDR2 YENEEA. CDR3 nucleotides: TGTGCCAGCAGCTTACAGTCGAACACCGGGGAGCTGTTTTTT. Its translation: CASSLQSNTGELFF.

The gene calls are TRBV6-5 and TRBJ1-6; possibly TRBD1 for D (5 bases). The ends were cut back, 6 bases at V and 8 bases at J, with 14 bases in the middle. This CDR3 has 14 residues. CDR1 is MNHEY, CDR2 SVGAGI, per germline. The CDR3 nucleotides read TGTGCCAGCAGCCCAGGGAGGTCCCATTCACCCCTCCACTTT. Its translation is CASSPGRSHSPLHF.

This rearrangement joins TRBV7-9 to TRBJ1-1; 8 bases align to TRBD1. The J segment lost 5 bases and the V segment lost 5 bases, leaving 13 bases of the junction unmatched. The CDR3 consists of 16 residues. Germline CDR1 is SEHNR and CDR2 is FQNEAQ (reference sequence). The CDR3 spells CASSIPGGAGGTEAFF. CDR3 nucleotide sequence: TGTGCCAGCAGCATACCAGGGGGCGCGGGTGGAACTGAAGCTTTCTTT.

The chain joins TRBV7-9 to TRBJ2-7; no firm D call. Per the germline V gene, CDR1 is SEHNR and CDR2 is FQNEAQ (reference sequence). Trimming cost V 5 bases and J 2 bases, with 7 bases left between them. The CDR3 length is 12 residues. For the CDR3, the DNA is TGTGCCAGCAGCCAGGTTACCTACGAGCAGTACTTC. Translating gives CASSQVTYEQYF. Full variable domain (remainder filled in from reference TRBV7-9 and TRBJ2-7): DTGVSQNPRHKITKRGQNVTFRCDPISEHNRLYWYRQTLGQGPEFLTYFQNEAQLEKSRLLSDRFSAERPKGSFSTLEIQRTEQGDSAMYLCASSQVTYEQYFGPGTRLTVT.

The chain recombines TRBV5-4 with TRBJ2-5; 10 nucleotides line up with TRBD2. The CDR3 covers 18 residues. Germline V gene lookup returns CDR1 SGHNT and CDR2 YYREEE (reference sequence). Trimming cost V 0 bases and J 2 bases; bases outside gene matches: 10. CDR3 amino acids: CASSLGTRLAGRQETQYF. CDR3 nucleotides: TGTGCCAGCAGCTTGGGCACCCGACTAGCGGGCAGACAAGAGACCCAGTACTTC.

A single count supports this clone. The genes are TRBV2 and TRBJ2-7, with 11 bases matching TRBD2. The CDR3 extends over 15 amino acids. The junction had 8 bases not matched to a gene; V was cut back by 7 bases and J by 3 bases. Germline assignment: CDR1 SNHLY and CDR2 FYNNEI. For the CDR3, the DNA is TGTGCCAGCACCCTCGGGGGGACTAGCGGCTACGAGCAGTACTTC. It is translated as CASTLGGTSGYEQYF.

The chain carries TRBV4-1 and TRBJ1-3; the D gene is possibly TRBD1 (5 bases). Germline V gene lookup returns CDR1 MGHRA and CDR2 YSYEKL. CDR3 size: 15 residues. V gave up 1 base and J gave up 2 bases, with 9 bases separating them. DNA of the CDR3: TGCGCCAGCAGCCAAGTGGGGACTGCTGGAAACACCATATATTTT. This translates into CASSQVGTAGNTIYF.

V and J are TRBV6-5 and TRBJ2-5; 9 bases fit TRBD1. Trimming cost V 2 bases and J 5 bases; bases outside gene matches: 3. The germline CDR1 and CDR2 sequences are MNHEY and SVGAGI. This CDR3 has 14 residues. The CDR3 loop is CASSYDRGFETQYF. The DNA for the CDR3 is TGTGCCAGCAGTTACGACAGGGGGTTCGAGACCCAGTACTTC.

This sequence joins TRBV19 and TRBJ1-5; possibly TRBD1 for D (6 bases). Germline CDR1 and CDR2: LNHDA and SQIVND (reference sequence). The V end was cut by 7 bases, the J end by 6 bases, with 13 bases between. This CDR3 is built from 13 residues. The CDR3 nucleotides read TGTGCCAGTAAGGGGGAGTTAGGTCAGCCCCAGCATTTT. Amino acid sequence: CASKGELGQPQHF.